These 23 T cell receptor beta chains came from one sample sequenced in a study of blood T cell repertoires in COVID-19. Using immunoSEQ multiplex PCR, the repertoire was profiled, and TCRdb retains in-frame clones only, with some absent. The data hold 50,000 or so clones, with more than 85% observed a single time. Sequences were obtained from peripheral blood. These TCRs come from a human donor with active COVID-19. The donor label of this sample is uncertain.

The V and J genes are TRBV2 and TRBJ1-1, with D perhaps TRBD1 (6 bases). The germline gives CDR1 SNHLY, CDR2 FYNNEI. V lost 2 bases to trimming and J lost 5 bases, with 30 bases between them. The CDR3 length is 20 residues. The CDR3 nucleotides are TGTGCCAGCAGTGAAAGAGGGAGTGTTAAGGGCAACAGGGCGGGTACTGAAGCTTTCTTT. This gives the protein CASSERGSVKGNRAGTEAFF. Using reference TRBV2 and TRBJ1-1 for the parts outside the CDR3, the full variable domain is EPEVTQTPSHQVTQMGQEVILRCVPISNHLYFYWYRQILGQKVEFLVSFYNNEISEKSEIFDDQFSVERPDGSNFTLKIRSTKLEDSAMYFCASSERGSVKGNRAGTEAFFGQGTRLTVV.

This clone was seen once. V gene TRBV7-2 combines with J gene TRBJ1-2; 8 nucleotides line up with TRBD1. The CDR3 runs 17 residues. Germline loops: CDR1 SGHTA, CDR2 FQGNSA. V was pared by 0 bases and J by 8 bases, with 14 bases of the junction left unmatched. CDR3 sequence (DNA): TGTGCCAGCAGCTTAGCGAGTACAGGGGGGAGGTCGTTAGGCTACACCTTC. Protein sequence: CASSLASTGGRSLGYTF.

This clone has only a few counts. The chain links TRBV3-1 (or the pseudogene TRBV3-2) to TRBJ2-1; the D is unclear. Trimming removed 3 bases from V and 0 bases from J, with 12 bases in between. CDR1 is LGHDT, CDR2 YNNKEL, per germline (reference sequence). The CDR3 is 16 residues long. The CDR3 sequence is CASSHYLSSSYNEQFF. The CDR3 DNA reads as TGTGCCAGCAGCCACTATCTAAGTTCCTCCTACAATGAGCAGTTCTTC.

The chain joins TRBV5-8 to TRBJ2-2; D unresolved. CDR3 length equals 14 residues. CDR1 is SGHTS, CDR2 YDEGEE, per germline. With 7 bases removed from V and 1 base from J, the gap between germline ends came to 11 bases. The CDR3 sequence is CASLRSMNTGELFF. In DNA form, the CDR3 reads TGTGCCAGCCTACGATCAATGAACACCGGGGAGCTGTTTTTT.

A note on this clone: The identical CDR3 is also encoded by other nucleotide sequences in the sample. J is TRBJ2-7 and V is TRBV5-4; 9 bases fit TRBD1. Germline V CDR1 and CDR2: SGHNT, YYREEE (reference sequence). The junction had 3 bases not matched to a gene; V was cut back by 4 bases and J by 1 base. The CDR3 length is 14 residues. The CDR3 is CASSRDRASYEQYF. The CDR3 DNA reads TGTGCCAGCAGCAGGGACAGGGCTTCCTACGAGCAGTACTTC.

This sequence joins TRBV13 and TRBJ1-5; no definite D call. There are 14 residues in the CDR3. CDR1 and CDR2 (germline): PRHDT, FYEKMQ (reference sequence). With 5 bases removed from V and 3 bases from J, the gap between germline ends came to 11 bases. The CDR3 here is CASSRRGVNQPQHF. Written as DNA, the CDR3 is TGTGCCAGCAGCCGTCGGGGAGTCAATCAGCCCCAGCATTTT.

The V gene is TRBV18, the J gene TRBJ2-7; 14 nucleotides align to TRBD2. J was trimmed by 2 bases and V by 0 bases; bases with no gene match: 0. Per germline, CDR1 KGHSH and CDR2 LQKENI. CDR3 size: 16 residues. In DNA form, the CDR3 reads TGTGCCAGCTCACCACCGGGACTAGCGGGGGCCTACGAGCAGTACTTC. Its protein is CASSPPGLAGAYEQYF.

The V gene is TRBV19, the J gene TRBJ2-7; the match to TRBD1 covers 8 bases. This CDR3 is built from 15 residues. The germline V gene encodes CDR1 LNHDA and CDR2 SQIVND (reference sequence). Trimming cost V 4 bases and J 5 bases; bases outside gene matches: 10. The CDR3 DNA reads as TGTGCCAGTAGTAACCGGCCCGACAGGGGTGACGAGCAGTACTTC. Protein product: CASSNRPDRGDEQYF.

CDR3 bases: TGTGCCAGCAGCCTGGGACTTCCCTACGAGCAGTACTTC. Translation: CASSLGLPYEQYF. The V and J genes are TRBV3-1 (or the pseudogene TRBV3-2) and TRBJ2-7; weak D call: TRBD2 (6 bases). The CDR3 length is 13 residues. Germline CDR1 is LGHDT and CDR2 is YNNKEL (reference sequence). V lost 4 bases and J lost 2, with 9 bases in between.

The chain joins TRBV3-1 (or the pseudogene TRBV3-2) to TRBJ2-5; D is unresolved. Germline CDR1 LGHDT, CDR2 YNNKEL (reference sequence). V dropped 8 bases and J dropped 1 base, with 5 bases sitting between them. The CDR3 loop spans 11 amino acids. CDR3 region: CASEIQETQYF. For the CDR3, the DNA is TGTGCCAGCGAGATCCAAGAGACCCAGTACTTC.

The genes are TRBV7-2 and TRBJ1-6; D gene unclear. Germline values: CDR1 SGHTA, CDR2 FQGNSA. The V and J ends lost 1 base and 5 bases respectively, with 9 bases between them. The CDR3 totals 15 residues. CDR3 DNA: TGTGCCAGCAGCTTAGGGCCATTAAATAATTCACCCCTCCACTTT. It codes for CASSLGPLNNSPLHF.

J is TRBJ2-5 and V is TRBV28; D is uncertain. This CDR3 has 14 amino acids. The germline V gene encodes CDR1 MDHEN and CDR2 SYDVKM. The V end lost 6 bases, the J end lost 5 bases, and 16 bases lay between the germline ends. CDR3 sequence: CASREGNSWETQYF. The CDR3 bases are TGTGCCAGCAGAGAAGGAAACAGTTGGGAGACCCAGTACTTC.

The CDR3 nucleotides read TGTGCCAGCAGTGGGGACTATCAAGAGACCCAGTACTTC. Its translation is CASSGDYQETQYF. The V call is TRBV2, the J call TRBJ2-5, with TRBD2 identical over 7 bases. This CDR3 is 13 amino acids long. Germline V CDR1 and CDR2: SNHLY, FYNNEI. V was clipped by 4 bases and J by 2 bases; unmatched bases: 1.

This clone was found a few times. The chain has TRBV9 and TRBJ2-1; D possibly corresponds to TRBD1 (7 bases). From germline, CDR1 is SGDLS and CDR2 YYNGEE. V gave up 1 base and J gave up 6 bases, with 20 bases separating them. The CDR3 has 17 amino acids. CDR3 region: CASSVSIRSQGGNEQFF. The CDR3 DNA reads TGTGCCAGCAGCGTATCAATAAGGAGTCAGGGGGGCAATGAGCAGTTCTTC.

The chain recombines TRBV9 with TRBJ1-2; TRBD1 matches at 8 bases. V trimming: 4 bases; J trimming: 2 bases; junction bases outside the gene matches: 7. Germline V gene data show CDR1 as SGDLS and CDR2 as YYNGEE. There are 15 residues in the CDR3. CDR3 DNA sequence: TGTGCCAGCAGCCCGACAGGGGACGTAAACTATGGCTACACCTTC. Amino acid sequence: CASSPTGDVNYGYTF.

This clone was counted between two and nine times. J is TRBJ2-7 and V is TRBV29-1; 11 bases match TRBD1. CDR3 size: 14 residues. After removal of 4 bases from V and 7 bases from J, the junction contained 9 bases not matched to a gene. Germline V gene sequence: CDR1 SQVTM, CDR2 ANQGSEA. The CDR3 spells CSVVVGQGVWEQYF. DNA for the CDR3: TGCAGCGTTGTTGTGGGACAGGGGGTATGGGAGCAGTACTTC.

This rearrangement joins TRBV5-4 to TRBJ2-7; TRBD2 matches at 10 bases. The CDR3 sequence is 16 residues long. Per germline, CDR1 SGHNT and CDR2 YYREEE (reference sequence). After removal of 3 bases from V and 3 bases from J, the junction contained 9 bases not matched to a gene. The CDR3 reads CASSSSSGGIGYEQYF. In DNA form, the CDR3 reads TGTGCCAGCAGCTCCTCTAGCGGGGGTATCGGCTACGAGCAGTACTTC.

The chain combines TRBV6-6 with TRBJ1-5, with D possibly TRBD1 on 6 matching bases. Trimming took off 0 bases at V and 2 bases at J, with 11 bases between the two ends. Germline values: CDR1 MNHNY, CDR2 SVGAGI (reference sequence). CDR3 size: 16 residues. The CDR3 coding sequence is TGTGCCAGCAGTTACTCTAGCAGGGGAGGCAATCAGCCCCAGCATTTT. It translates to CASSYSSRGGNQPQHF.

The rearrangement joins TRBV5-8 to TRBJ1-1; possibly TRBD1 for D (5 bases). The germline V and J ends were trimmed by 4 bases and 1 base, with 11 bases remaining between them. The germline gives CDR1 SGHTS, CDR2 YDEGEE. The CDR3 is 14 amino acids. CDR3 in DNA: TGTGCCAGCAGCGTAGCCGGGGGGAACACTGAAGCTTTCTTT. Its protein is CASSVAGGNTEAFF.

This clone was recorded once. The CDR3 bases are TGTGCCAGCACCCTCGTGGCAGCACTAGGGGGGGAGCTGTTTTTT. Translation gives CASTLVAALGGELFF. The gene calls are TRBV7-9 and TRBJ2-2; D may be TRBD2 (5 bases). The CDR3 consists of 15 residues. CDR1 SEHNR and CDR2 FQNEAQ come from the germline V gene (reference sequence). V was shortened by 7 bases and J by 8 bases, with 20 bases between the two germline ends.

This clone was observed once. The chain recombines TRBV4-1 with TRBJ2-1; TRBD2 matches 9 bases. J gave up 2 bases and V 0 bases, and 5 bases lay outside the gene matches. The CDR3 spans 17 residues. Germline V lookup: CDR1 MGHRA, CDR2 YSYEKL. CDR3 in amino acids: CASSQDGSGGPYNEQFF. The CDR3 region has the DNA TGCGCCAGCAGCCAAGATGGGAGCGGGGGGCCCTACAATGAGCAGTTCTTC.

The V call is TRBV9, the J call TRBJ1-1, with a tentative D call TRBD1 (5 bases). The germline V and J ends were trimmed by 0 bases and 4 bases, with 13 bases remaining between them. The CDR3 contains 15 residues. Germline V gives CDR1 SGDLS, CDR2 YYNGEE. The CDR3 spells CASSVGPGGGTEAFF. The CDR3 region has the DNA TGTGCCAGCAGCGTAGGGCCAGGCGGGGGCACTGAAGCTTTCTTT.

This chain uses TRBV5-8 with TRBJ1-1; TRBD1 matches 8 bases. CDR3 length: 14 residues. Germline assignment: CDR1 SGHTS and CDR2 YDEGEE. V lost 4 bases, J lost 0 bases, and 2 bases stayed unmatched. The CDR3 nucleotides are TGTGCCAGCAGCCAGGACAGGGTGAACACTGAAGCTTTCTTT. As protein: CASSQDRVNTEAFF. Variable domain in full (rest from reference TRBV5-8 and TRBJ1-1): EAGVTQSPTHLIKTRGQQATLRCSPISGHTSVYWYQQALGLGLQFLLWYDEGEERNRGNFPPRFSGRQFPNYSSELNVNALELEDSALYLCASSQDRVNTEAFFGQGTRLTVV.